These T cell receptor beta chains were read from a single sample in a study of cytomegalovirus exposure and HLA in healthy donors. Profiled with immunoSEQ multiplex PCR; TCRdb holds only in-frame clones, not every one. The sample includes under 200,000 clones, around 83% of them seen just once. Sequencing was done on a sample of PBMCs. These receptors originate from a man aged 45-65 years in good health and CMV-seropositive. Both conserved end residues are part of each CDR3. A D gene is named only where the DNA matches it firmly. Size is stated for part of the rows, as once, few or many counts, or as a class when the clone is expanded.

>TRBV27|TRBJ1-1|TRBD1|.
TGTGCCAGCAGTCGACAGGGGATGGCTGAAGCTTTCTTT
CASSRQGMAEAFF
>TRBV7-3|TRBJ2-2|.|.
TGTGCCAGCAGCTTGTTGGGACAAACGAACACCGGGGAGCTGTTTTTT
CASSLLGQTNTGELFF
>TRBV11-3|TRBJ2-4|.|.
TGTGCCAGCAGCCCTTACAGGGACGGCGCCAAAAACATTCAGTACTTC
CASSPYRDGAKNIQYF
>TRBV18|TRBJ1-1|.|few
TGTGCCAGCTCACCAGCCATGGGGAGCACTGAAGCTTTCTTT
CASSPAMGSTEAFF
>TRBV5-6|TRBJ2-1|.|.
TGTGCCAGCAGTTCGCGACCGACTCCATTCTACAATGAGCAGTTCTTC
CASSSRPTPFYNEQFF
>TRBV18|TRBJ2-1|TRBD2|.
TGTGCCAGCTCACCTAGCGGGAGGGCCAGCTATGAGCAGTTCTTC
CASSPSGRASYEQFF
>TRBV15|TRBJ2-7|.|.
TGTGCCACCAGCAGAGCTCCAGGACGGGGGTACGAGCAGTACTTC
CATSRAPGRGYEQYF
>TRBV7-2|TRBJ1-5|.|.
TGTGCCAGCAGCTTTGGGGGGTTTCTCAATCAGCCCCAGCATTTT
CASSFGGFLNQPQHF
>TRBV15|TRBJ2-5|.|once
TGTGCCACCAGCAGAGATCTATGGGAGACCCAGTACTTC
CATSRDLWETQYF
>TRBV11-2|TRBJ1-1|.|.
TGTGCCAGCAGCTTAAAACTCGGAACAGCGAACACTGAAGCTTTCTTT
CASSLKLGTANTEAFF
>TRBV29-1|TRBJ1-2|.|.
TGCAGCGTTGAAGGCCGGAGTGGGTTCAACTATGGCTACACCTTC
CSVEGRSGFNYGYTF
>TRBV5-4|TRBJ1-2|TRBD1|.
TGTGCCAGCAGCCAATCCGGGACAGGGGGCCGTAACTATGGCTACACCTTC
CASSQSGTGGRNYGYTF
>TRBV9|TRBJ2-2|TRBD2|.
TGTGCCAGCAGCGTAGGACTAGCGGGGAGTACCGGGGAGCTGTTTTTT
CASSVGLAGSTGELFF
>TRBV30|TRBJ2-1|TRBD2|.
TGTGCCTGGAGCCAACCCCGGCTAGCGGGGAATTACAATGAGCAGTTCTTC
CAWSQPRLAGNYNEQFF
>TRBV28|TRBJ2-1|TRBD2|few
TGTGCCAGCAGTTTACTGGTCCGGGAGGGCGATGAGCAGTTCTTC
CASSLLVREGDEQFF
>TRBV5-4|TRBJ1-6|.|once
TGTGCCAGCAGCAGGAATATTGGGGGGAACTCACCCCTCCACTTT
CASSRNIGGNSPLHF
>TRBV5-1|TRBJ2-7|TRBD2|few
TGCGCCAGCAGCCCGGCTAGCGGACTAGCGGGGGGGCCAACCTACGAGCAGTACTTC
CASSPASGLAGGPTYEQYF
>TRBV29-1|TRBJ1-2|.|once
TGCAGCGTTGCCCAATTGTCTAGTGGCTACACCTTC
CSVAQLSSGYTF
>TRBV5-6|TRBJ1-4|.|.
TGTGCCAGCAGCTTGGGAGGACTAGCAACTAATGAAAAACTGTTTTTT
CASSLGGLATNEKLFF
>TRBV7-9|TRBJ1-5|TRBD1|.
TGTGCCAGCAGCCGACAACAACAGGGGGCTCGTAGCAATCAGCCCCAGCATTTT
CASSRQQQGARSNQPQHF
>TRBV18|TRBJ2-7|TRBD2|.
TGTGCCAGTTCTATGGGACTAGACGGCTACGAGCAGTACTTC
CASSMGLDGYEQYF
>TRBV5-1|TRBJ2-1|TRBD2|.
TGCGCCAGCAGCACGGGACTAGCGGGAGGGGCCTCCTACAATGAGCAGTTCTTC
CASSTGLAGGASYNEQFF
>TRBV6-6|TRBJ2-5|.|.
TGTGCCAGCAGGGAAACAGGGTCCCAAGAGACCCAGTACTTC
CASRETGSQETQYF
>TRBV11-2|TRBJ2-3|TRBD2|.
TGTGCCAGCAGCCGGGGACTAGCGGGAGAAGATACGCAGTATTTT
CASSRGLAGEDTQYF
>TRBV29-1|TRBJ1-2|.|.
TGCAGCGTTGATTGGGGGCTCCGAAATGGCTACACCTTC
CSVDWGLRNGYTF
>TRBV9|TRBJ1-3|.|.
TGTGCCAGCAGCGTAGCTCTCGGACAGTCAGACTCTGGAAACACCATATATTTT
CASSVALGQSDSGNTIYF
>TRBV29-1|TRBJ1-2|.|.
TGCAGCGTTGAAGAGGGCAAACCAGGCTACACCTTC
CSVEEGKPGYTF
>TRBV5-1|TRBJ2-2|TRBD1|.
TGCGCCAGCCAGATGAGGGACAGTTACACCGGGGAGCTGTTTTTT
CASQMRDSYTGELFF
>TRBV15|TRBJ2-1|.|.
TGTGCCACCAGCAGGCCACTAGGGTTTGAGCAGTTCTTC
CATSRPLGFEQFF
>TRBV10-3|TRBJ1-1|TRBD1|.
TGTGCCATCAGTCCATCCGGGGCAGGGGGTAGCACTGAAGCTTTCTTT
CAISPSGAGGSTEAFF
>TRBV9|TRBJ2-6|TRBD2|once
TGTGCCAGCAGCGTAGCAAGCGGGGGGGTCCCTGGGGCCAACGTCCTGACTTTC
CASSVASGGVPGANVLTF
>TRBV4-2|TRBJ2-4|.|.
TGTGCCAGCAGCCAAGACTTCGGGGATGACAAAAACATTCAGTACTTC
CASSQDFGDDKNIQYF
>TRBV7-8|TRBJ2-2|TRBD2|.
TGTGCCAGCAGCTTTCACATAGGGACTAGCGGGGGGAACACCGGGGAGCTGTTTTTT
CASSFHIGTSGGNTGELFF
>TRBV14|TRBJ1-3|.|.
TGTGCCAGCAGCCTGGCGGTCTCTGGAAACACCATATATTTT
CASSLAVSGNTIYF
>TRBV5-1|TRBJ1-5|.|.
TGCGCCAGCAGCCTCTTCGGGGAAGGCAATCAGCCCCAGCATTTT
CASSLFGEGNQPQHF
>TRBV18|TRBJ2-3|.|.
TGTGCCAGCTCACCAGGAGGGGCAGATACGCAGTATTTT
CASSPGGADTQYF
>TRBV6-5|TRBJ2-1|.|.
TGTGCCAGCAGTTTCAGAGGCAATGAGCAGTTCTTC
CASSFRGNEQFF
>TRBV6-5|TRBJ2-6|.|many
TGTGCCAGCAGTTCAGGGTCGTCTGGGGCCAACGTCCTGACTTTC
CASSSGSSGANVLTF
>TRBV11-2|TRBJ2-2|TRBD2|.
TGTGCCAGCAGCTTAGCAGGACTAGCGGGGGGGATCACCGGGGAGCTGTTTTTT
CASSLAGLAGGITGELFF
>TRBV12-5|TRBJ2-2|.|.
TGTGCTAGTGGTCTTTTGGCGGGGGCTACCGGGGAGCTGTTTTTT
CASGLLAGATGELFF
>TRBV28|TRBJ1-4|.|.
TGTGCCAGTTTCTCGGGGGGTAGGAGGGAAAAACTGTTTTTT
CASFSGGRREKLFF